This entry is about one T cell receptor beta chain. Its specificity is unknown. As for treatment: oral pan-JAK inhibitor, 5-10 mg twice daily. CD4+ and CD8+ T cells were sorted from PBMCs stained for CD3, CD4 and CD8. The authors extracted RNA and reverse transcribed it into cDNA as the sequencing template. The method was immunoSEQ multiplex PCR; TCRdb's version includes in-frame clones alone and lacks a portion of them. This sample yields a few hundred thousand clones, of which more than 45% are seen a single time; about 1.4% belongs to the top ten. The sample comes from a study of CD8+ T cells in alopecia areata. At the level of the study: Treated patients swallowed 5 to 10 mg of oral tofacitinib twice daily. Study conclusions and caveats: Patients showed less clear TCR sequence sharing than mice, possibly partly because of HLA diversity. Lesional scalp exceeded normal scalp in clonality, especially in alopecia totalis/universalis.

This CDR3 comprises 13 residues. The germline V and J ends were trimmed by 3 bases and 6 bases, with 11 bases remaining between them. The germline CDR1 and CDR2 sequences are ENHRY and SYGVKD. The receptor was derived from a human donor with alopecia areata. The source was CD4+ T cells sorted from blood, collected at week 4, from a patient treated with tofacitinib. This chain links TRBV10-3 with TRBJ1-2; no firm D call. The CDR3 reads CAISEGRSHGYTF. CDR3 nucleotide sequence: TGTGCCATCAGTGAAGGCAGGTCCCATGGCTACACCTTC.